The rows below give T cell receptor beta chains drawn from one sample of a study of blood T cell repertoires in COVID-19. Libraries were prepared by immunoSEQ multiplex PCR; TCRdb keeps only in-frame clonotypes and omits some of them. The top ten clones hold about 4.2% of a sample with 130,000 or so clones, 82% of them seen once. The specimen was peripheral blood. The receptors here all came from a woman in her 70s with acute or convalescent COVID-19. CDR3s include the opening cysteine and the closing phenylalanine or tryptophan. D genes are given only for firm matches. Only part of the rows carry a size: once, few, many, or a class if the clone is expanded.

>TRBJ2-3|TRBV18|NA|NA
TGTGCCAGCTCATCAAGGAACCTAGACCAGGGGGATACGCAGTATTTT
CASSSRNLDQGDTQYF
>TRBJ2-3|TRBV19|NA|NA
TGTGCCAGTAGTATAGATCAGGGGGGCCTATTAGCGCAGTATTTT
CASSIDQGGLLAQYF
>TRBJ1-6|TRBV5-1|NA|NA
TGCGCCAGCAGCTTGGGAGGGAGGCAAAAAAATTCACCCCTCCACTTT
CASSLGGRQKNSPLHF
>TRBJ1-5|TRBV2|NA|TRBD1
TGTGCCAGCAGCCCTACAGGGGGCAATCAGCCCCAGCATTTT
CASSPTGGNQPQHF
>TRBJ2-1|TRBV5-1|NA|TRBD2
TGCGCCAGCAGCCCGGGGTACGGGGGGGCTGATGAGCAGTTCTTC
CASSPGYGGADEQFF
>TRBJ1-1|TRBV7-9|NA|NA
TGTGCCAGCAGCTTAGAGCAGGGAATGAACACTGAAGCTTTCTTT
CASSLEQGMNTEAFF
>TRBJ2-2|TRBV7-9|NA|TRBD1
TGTGCCAGCAGCGCGGACAGGGTAAACACCGGGGAGCTGTTTTTT
CASSADRVNTGELFF
>TRBJ1-5|TRBV24-1|once|NA
TGTGCCACCTCATGGGGGGGCGCGGGACAGCCCCAGCATTTT
CATSWGGAGQPQHF
>TRBJ2-5|TRBV27|NA|NA
TGTGCCAGCAGTTTAAAGGGTAGCGGCCTCGGGGAGACCCAGTACTTC
CASSLKGSGLGETQYF
>TRBJ1-2|TRBV2|NA|TRBD1
TGTGCCAGCAGTGAAGCGGGACAGCGCTATGGCTACACCTTC
CASSEAGQRYGYTF
>TRBJ1-2|TRBV30|NA|TRBD1
TGTGCCTGGAGGCCTACAGGGGGCTATGGCTACACCTTC
CAWRPTGGYGYTF
>TRBJ1-1|TRBV9|NA|NA
TGTGCCAGCAGCGTTCCGGGGATCACTGAAGCTTTCTTT
CASSVPGITEAFF
>TRBJ1-5|TRBV7-2|NA|NA
TGTGCCAGCAGCGTAACAGGAAGGGATCAGCCCCAGCATTTT
CASSVTGRDQPQHF
>TRBJ1-1|TRBV4-2|NA|TRBD1
TGTGCCAGCAGCCAGGGACAGGGGGCCAGCACTGAAGCTTTCTTT
CASSQGQGASTEAFF
>TRBJ2-1|TRBV4-2|NA|TRBD2
TGTGCCAGCAGCCAAGTTAGCGGGGGGTTGGATGAGCAGTTCTTC
CASSQVSGGLDEQFF
>TRBJ1-1|TRBV7-2|few|NA
TGTGCCAGCAGCTTAGGGCTTCTGAACACTGAAGCTTTCTTT
CASSLGLLNTEAFF
>TRBJ2-3|TRBV19|NA|TRBD2
TGTGCCAGTAGTATAGACGGGGGGGCCACAGATACGCAGTATTTT
CASSIDGGATDTQYF
>TRBJ1-4|TRBV15|few|NA
TGTGCCACCAGCAGATTGGAGGGGTTCGGTGAAAAACTGTTTTTT
CATSRLEGFGEKLFF
>TRBJ2-4|TRBV5-1|NA|TRBD2
TGCGCCAGCAGCTTGGAGGGGACTAGCGGGTCGAAGGGTGACATTCAGTACTTC
CASSLEGTSGSKGDIQYF
>TRBJ2-3|TRBV6-5|once|NA
TGTGCCAGCAGAACACCCGGGGGAACCACAGATACGCAGTATTTT
CASRTPGGTTDTQYF
>TRBJ1-2|TRBV6-5|NA|NA
TGTGCCAGCAAATTGAGCCCTAACTATGGCTACACCTTC
CASKLSPNYGYTF
>TRBJ2-7|TRBV25-1|NA|TRBD1
TGTGCCAGCAGTTTTACAGGGGCCTACGAGCAGTACTTC
CASSFTGAYEQYF
>TRBJ1-3|TRBV5-6|NA|NA
TGTGCCAGCAGCTTGGACGGGGGGCAAGGAGGCTCTGGAAACACCATATATTTT
CASSLDGGQGGSGNTIYF
>TRBJ1-4|TRBV3-1/TRBV3-2|NA|NA
TGTGCCAGCAGCCAGGAACAGAAAAAACTGTTTTTT
CASSQEQKKLFF
>TRBJ1-1|TRBV5-4|NA|NA
TGTGCCAGCAGCCCCCACGGGACTCCGACTGAAGCTTTCTTT
CASSPHGTPTEAFF
>TRBJ2-1|TRBV4-3|NA|TRBD2
TGCGCCAGCAGCCAAGATGGGGCGGGGGGTAGAACCTACAATGAGCAGTTCTTC
CASSQDGAGGRTYNEQFF
>TRBJ1-2|TRBV19|NA|NA
TGTGCCAGTATGACCAATGGACAGCTGAGGGGCTACACCTTC
CASMTNGQLRGYTF
>TRBJ1-2|TRBV4-3|NA|TRBD1
TGCGCCAGCAGCCAAGCCCTGGGACAGGGAAAGATGGGCTACACCTTC
CASSQALGQGKMGYTF
>TRBJ1-1|TRBV7-9|once|NA
TGTGCCAGCAGCCCCCAGGGTTGGGCTGAAGCTTTCTTT
CASSPQGWAEAFF
>TRBJ2-3|TRBV6-5|NA|NA
TGTGCCAGCAGTCCCTCAGGTATTGCGCAGTATTTT
CASSPSGIAQYF
>TRBJ2-1|TRBV12-3/TRBV12-4|NA|TRBD1
TGTGCCAGCAGAGGGACAGCGTACAATGAGCAGTTCTTC
CASRGTAYNEQFF
>TRBJ2-5|TRBV11-1|NA|TRBD2
TGTGCCAGCAGCTTAGTTCGGGGGGGCCGAGAGACCCAGTACTTC
CASSLVRGGRETQYF
>TRBJ2-7|TRBV5-1|NA|NA
TGCGCCAGCAGCTTGTTTCAGGGGCCCTACGAGCAGTACTTC
CASSLFQGPYEQYF
>TRBJ2-1|TRBV24-1|NA|NA
TGTGCCACCAGTGATTTGCGGCTAGGATACAATGAGCAGTTCTTC
CATSDLRLGYNEQFF
>TRBJ2-3|TRBV29-1|NA|NA
TGCAGCGTTGAGGATAGGGGCCCTTTGGATACGCAGTATTTT
CSVEDRGPLDTQYF
>TRBJ1-6|TRBV5-4|NA|NA
TGTGCCAGCAGTCCCCGGGACATCAATTCACCCCTCCACTTT
CASSPRDINSPLHF
>TRBJ1-2|TRBV6-2/TRBV6-3|NA|NA
TGTGCCAGCAGTTACGACGGGGGGCCATTCTATGGCTACACCTTC
CASSYDGGPFYGYTF
>TRBJ2-7|TRBV5-4|NA|TRBD1
TGTGCCAGCAGCCCAAGACAGGGGGCTTTGTCCTACGAGCAGTACTTC
CASSPRQGALSYEQYF
>TRBJ1-3|TRBV7-2|NA|NA
TGTGCCAGCAGCTTAGGTCCGGGAGGGAACACCATATATTTT
CASSLGPGGNTIYF
>TRBJ2-1|TRBV24-1|NA|TRBD1
TGTGCCACCAGTGACTCCCGGGACAGGGTCAATGAGCAGTTCTTC
CATSDSRDRVNEQFF
>TRBJ2-7|TRBV11-2|NA|TRBD1
TGTGCCAGCAGCTCGGTTAGGGGGACAGCCTACGAGCAGTACTTC
CASSSVRGTAYEQYF
>TRBJ2-4|TRBV7-2|NA|NA
TGTGCCAGCAGTTCCTTAGCCAAAAACATTCAGTACTTC
CASSSLAKNIQYF
>TRBJ2-3|TRBV11-3|NA|TRBD2
TGTGCCAGCAGCTTAGAGATAGCGGGGGGACGAGATACGCAGTATTTT
CASSLEIAGGRDTQYF
>TRBJ1-2|TRBV6-5|few|NA
TGTGCCAGCAGTTACTCGGCAGGGCTGGCTGGGGGCTACACCTTC
CASSYSAGLAGGYTF
>TRBJ1-4|TRBV10-3|once|TRBD1
TGTGCCATCAGATCCGGGACAGGGGGCTCGGCTAATGAAAAACTGTTTTTT
CAIRSGTGGSANEKLFF
>TRBJ2-7|TRBV18|NA|TRBD2
TGTGCCAGCTCACCAGGACTAGCGTTCGAGCAGTACTTC
CASSPGLAFEQYF
>TRBJ2-5|TRBV5-1|NA|NA
TGCGCCAGCAGCTACTTACAGGGTGAGGGGACCCAGTACTTC
CASSYLQGEGTQYF
>TRBJ2-1|TRBV6-4|NA|NA
TGTGCCAGCAGTGCCCAAGGGGGAGTCAACGGTGAGCAGTTCTTC
CASSAQGGVNGEQFF